These 2 T cell receptor beta chains share one sample of origin, sequenced in a study of T cell clonality in common variable immunodeficiency. Sequenced by immunoSEQ multiplex PCR; TCRdb stores in-frame clones only, minus some. Singletons are absent from the sample, which has 30,000 to 40,000 clones. Sequencing was done on a sample of peripheral blood mononuclear cells. All receptors come from a person aged 18 to 75 in good health.

This clone was counted at least ten times. The sequence runs out 3 residues before the end of the CDR3; the remainder is reconstructed from the germline J gene. The V gene is TRBV6-4, the J gene TRBJ2-3; 8 positions agree with TRBD2. V was clipped by 5 bases and J by 0 bases; unmatched bases: 4. Germline-derived CDR1 and CDR2 are MRHNA and SNTAGT. The CDR3 has 15 residues. The part of the CDR3 DNA that was read is TGTGCCAGCAGTCAACGGGGGGGGAGCACAGATACG. Amino acids: CASSQRGGSTDT. The complete CDR3 protein is CASSQRGGSTDTQYF.

This clone occurred many times. The read halts 3 residues ahead of the CDR3 end, with the missing end drawn from the germline J gene. The V call is TRBV5-4, the J call TRBJ2-7; 7 nucleotides match TRBD2. Per the germline V gene, CDR1 is SGHNT and CDR2 is YYREEE (reference sequence). The J segment lost 6 bases and the V segment lost 4 bases, leaving 7 bases of the junction unmatched. The CDR3 is 13 amino acids. CDR3 loop: CASSSASGSEQYF. The part of the CDR3 DNA that was read is TGTGCCAGCAGCAGCGCTAGCGGTAGCGAG. The full variable domain, its missing parts supplied by reference TRBV5-4 and TRBJ2-7, is ETGVTQSPTHLIKTRGQQVTLRCSSQSGHNTVSWYQQALGQGPQFIFQYYREEENGRGNFPPRFSGLQFPNYSSELNVNALELDDSALYLCASSSASGSEQYFGPGTRLTVT.